In its sample, the clone carrying this TCR beta chain was seen a few times. TCRdb re-analysed the 5' RACE reads in MiXCR, keeping a single row per CDR3 protein. Here the sample spans about 550,000 distinct CDR3 sequences, more than 20% being singletons. The data derive from a study of identical twins. From germline, CDR1 is DFQATT and CDR2 SNEGSKA (reference sequence). This CDR3 spans 14 amino acids. Trimming stripped 5 bases from V and 4 bases from J, with 17 bases between. These sequences were also reported in another study, on yellow fever vaccine responses in identical twins.

The source material was CD4+ T cells sorted from blood. The rearrangement links TRBV20-1 to TRBJ1-1, with D perhaps matching TRBD1 (5 bases). The TCR originated in a woman under 30 in good health. DNA for the CDR3: TGCAGTGCTGGGAGAGCAGGGCTAGGCACTGAAGCTTTCTTT. This translates into CSAGRAGLGTEAFF.